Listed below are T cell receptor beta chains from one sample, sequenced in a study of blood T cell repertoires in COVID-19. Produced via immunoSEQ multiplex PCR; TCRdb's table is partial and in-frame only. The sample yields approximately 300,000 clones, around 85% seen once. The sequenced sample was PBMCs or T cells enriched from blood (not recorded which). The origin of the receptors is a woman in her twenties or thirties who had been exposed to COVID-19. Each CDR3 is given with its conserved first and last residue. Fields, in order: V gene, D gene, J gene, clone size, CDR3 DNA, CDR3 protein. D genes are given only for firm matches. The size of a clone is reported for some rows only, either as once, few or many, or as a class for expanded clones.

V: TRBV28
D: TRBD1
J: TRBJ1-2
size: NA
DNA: TGTGCCAGCACCAAAGGGACAGGGGGCAACTATGGCTACACCTTC
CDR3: CASTKGTGGNYGYTF

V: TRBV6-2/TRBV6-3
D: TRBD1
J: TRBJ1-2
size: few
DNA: TGTGCCAGCAGTTGGGGACAGGGGACTTATGGCTACACCTTC
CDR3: CASSWGQGTYGYTF

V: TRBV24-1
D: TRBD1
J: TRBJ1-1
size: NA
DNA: TGTGCCACCAGTCCGTCCGCCGGGACAGGGGACACTGAAGCTTTCTTT
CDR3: CATSPSAGTGDTEAFF

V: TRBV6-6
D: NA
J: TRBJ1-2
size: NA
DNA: TGTGCCAGCAGTTTGATGTCTGAGCCGCTTTATGGCTACACCTTC
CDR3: CASSLMSEPLYGYTF

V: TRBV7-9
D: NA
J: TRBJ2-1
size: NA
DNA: TGTGCCAGCAGCTTTGCCGGGGGAGCCTACAATGAGCAGTTCTTC
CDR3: CASSFAGGAYNEQFF

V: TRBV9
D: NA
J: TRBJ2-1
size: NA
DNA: TGTGCCAGCAGCAAGTCTAGCAGGCGGAACAATGAGCAGTTCTTC
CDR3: CASSKSSRRNNEQFF

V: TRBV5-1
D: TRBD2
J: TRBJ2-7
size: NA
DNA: TGCGCCAGCAGCTTGGCCTTTGATAGCGGGCCTAACGAGCAGTACTTC
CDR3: CASSLAFDSGPNEQYF

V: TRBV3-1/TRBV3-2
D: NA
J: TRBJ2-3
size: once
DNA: TGTGCCAGCAGCCAAGCGGGTCGAGGGACAGATACGCAGTATTTT
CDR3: CASSQAGRGTDTQYF

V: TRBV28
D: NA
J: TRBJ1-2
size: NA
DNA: TGTGCCAGCAGACAAAATACAGGGTTCGAATATGGCTACACCTTC
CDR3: CASRQNTGFEYGYTF

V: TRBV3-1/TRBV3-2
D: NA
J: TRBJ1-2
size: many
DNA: TGTGCCAGCAGCCATACGGCCCGGGGGGACTATGGCTACACCTTC
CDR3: CASSHTARGDYGYTF

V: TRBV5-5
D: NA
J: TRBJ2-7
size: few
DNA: TGTGCCAGCAGCTTGGCGGACAGCTCCTACGAGCAGTACTTC
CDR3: CASSLADSSYEQYF

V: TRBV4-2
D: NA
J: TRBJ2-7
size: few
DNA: TGTGCCAGCAGCCAAGGAGGGCTAGTTCGGAACGAGCAGTACTTC
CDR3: CASSQGGLVRNEQYF

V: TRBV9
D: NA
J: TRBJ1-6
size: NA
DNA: TGTGCCAGCAGCGTAGCAGGACGGGAAAATTCACCCCTCCACTTT
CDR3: CASSVAGRENSPLHF

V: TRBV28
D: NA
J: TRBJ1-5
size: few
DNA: TGTGCCAGCAGTTTCATCCGGGATATCCAGCCCCAGCATTTT
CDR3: CASSFIRDIQPQHF

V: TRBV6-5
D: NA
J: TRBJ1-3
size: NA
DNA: TGTGCCAGCAGTTATGGGTACGGGGCTGGAAACACCATATATTTT
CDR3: CASSYGYGAGNTIYF

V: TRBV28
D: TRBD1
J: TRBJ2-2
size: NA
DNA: TGTGCCAGTAGAGGACAGGGGGCAGGAGAAACCGGGGAGCTGTTTTTT
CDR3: CASRGQGAGETGELFF

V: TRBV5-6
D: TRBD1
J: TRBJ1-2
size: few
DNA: TGTGCCAGCAGCTCCCAAGGACAGGCGGAGGGCTACACCTTC
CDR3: CASSSQGQAEGYTF

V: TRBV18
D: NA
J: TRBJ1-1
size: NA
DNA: TGTGCCAGCTCACCACCACCGGAGAGGACTGAAGCTTTCTTT
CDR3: CASSPPPERTEAFF

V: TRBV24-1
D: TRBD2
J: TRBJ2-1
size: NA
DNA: TGTGCCACCAGTGATGAGGTAGCGGGGTCCCTCAACAATGAGCAGTTCTTC
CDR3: CATSDEVAGSLNNEQFF

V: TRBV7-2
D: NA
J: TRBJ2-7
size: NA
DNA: TGTGCCAGCAGCTCCGATTGGCAAACCTACGAGCAGTACTTC
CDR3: CASSSDWQTYEQYF

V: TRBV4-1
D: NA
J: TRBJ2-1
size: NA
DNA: TGCGCCATCCGGACTGGCAATGAGCAGTTCTTC
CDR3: CAIRTGNEQFF

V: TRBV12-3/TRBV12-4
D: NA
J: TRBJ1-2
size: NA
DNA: TGTGCCAGCAGTTTTGGGCAGCATGCGGGCTACACCTTC
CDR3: CASSFGQHAGYTF

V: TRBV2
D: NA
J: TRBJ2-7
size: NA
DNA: TGTGCCAGCAGTGAGGGCCAGGGTAGCACCTACGAGCAGTACTTC
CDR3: CASSEGQGSTYEQYF

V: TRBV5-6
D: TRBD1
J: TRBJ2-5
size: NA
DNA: TGTGCCAGCCGGCAAACAGGGGGTCAAGAGACCCAGTACTTC
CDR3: CASRQTGGQETQYF

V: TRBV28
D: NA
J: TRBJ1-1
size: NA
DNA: TGTGCCAGCAGCGTCCGGGGCACTGAAGCTTTCTTT
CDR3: CASSVRGTEAFF

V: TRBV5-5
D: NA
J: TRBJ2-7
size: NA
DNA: TGTGCCAGCAGCTTGGGCAGGGGCTCCTACGAGCAGTACTTC
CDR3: CASSLGRGSYEQYF

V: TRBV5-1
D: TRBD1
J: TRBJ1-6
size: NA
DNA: TGCGCCAGCAGACCCGACAGGGGGTCTTCACCCCTCCACTTT
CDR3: CASRPDRGSSPLHF

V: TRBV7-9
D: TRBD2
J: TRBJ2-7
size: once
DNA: TGTGCCAGCAGCTCTCAGGGAGGGAGCGAGCAGTACTTC
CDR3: CASSSQGGSEQYF

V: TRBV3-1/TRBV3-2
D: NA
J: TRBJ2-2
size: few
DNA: TGTGCCAGCAGCCAAGATCTTTCGGGCGGGGAGCTGTTTTTT
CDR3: CASSQDLSGGELFF

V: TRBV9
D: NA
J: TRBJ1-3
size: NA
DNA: TGTGCCAGCAGCCCCGGGACTGTTGGAAACACCATATATTTT
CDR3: CASSPGTVGNTIYF

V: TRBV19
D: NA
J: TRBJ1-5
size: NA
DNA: TGTGCCAGTAGTATCGCAGGGAATCAGCCCCAGCATTTT
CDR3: CASSIAGNQPQHF

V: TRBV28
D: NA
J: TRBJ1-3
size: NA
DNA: TGTGCCAGCAGTTTAGGGGGGGCTTCCTCCGTTGGAAACACCATATATTTT
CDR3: CASSLGGASSVGNTIYF

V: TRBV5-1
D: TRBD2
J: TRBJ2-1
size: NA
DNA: TGCGCCAGCAGCCTACTAGCGTACGGGGATGAGCAGTTCTTC
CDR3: CASSLLAYGDEQFF

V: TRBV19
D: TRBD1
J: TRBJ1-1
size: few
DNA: TGTGCCAGTAGTGGCCGGGACAGGGGCTCGAACACTGAAGCTTTCTTT
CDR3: CASSGRDRGSNTEAFF

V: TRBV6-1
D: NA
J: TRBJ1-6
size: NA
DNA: TGTGCCAGCAGTGAATATCAGGGCAATTCACCCCTCCACTTT
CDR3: CASSEYQGNSPLHF

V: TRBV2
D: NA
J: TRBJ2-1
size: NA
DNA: TGTGCCAGCTATGCCGGGACTTACTACAATGAGCAGTTCTTC
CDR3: CASYAGTYYNEQFF

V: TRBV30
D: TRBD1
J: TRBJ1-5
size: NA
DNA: TGTGCCTGGAGTCCCGCCGGGACAGGGACCAATCAGCCCCAGCATTTT
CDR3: CAWSPAGTGTNQPQHF

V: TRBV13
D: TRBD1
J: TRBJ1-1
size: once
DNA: TGTGCCAGCAGCTCCCGAGGACAGGGGAACACTGAAGCTTTCTTT
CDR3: CASSSRGQGNTEAFF

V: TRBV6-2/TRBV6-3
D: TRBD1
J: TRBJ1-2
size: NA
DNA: TGTGCCAGCAGTTTGACAGGGGGACAAAATGGCTACACCTTC
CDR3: CASSLTGGQNGYTF

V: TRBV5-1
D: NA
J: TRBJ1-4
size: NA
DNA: TGCGCCACCTCCCTTTCCCCGGGTGAAAAACTGTTTTTT
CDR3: CATSLSPGEKLFF

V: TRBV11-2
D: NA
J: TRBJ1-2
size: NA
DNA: TGTGCCAGCAGCCACTCGGGAGGGTTCTATGGCTACATCTTC
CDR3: CASSHSGGFYGYIF